Shown below are 27 T cell receptor beta chains from a single sample sequenced in a study of Graves' ophthalmopathy and Graves' hyperthyroidism. Amplification from RNA transcripts yielded the TCR beta CDR3 regions. Second-round multiplex PCR came after first-round RT-PCR with HTBI primers. TCRdb used MiXCR to reprocess the multiplex PCR reads, holding one entry per CDR3 protein. The repertoire includes around 1.1 million distinct CDR3 sequences, less than 45% of them detected once, and around 10% sits in the top ten. The specimen was peripheral blood or thyroid tissue (not recorded which). These TCRs come from an adult man with Graves' hyperthyroidism.

This clonotype was observed at least ten times. This chain uses TRBV19 with TRBJ1-4; D possibly corresponds to TRBD1 (5 bases). CDR3 size: 16 residues. Germline-derived CDR1 and CDR2 are LNHDA and SQIVND (reference sequence). V was pared by 3 bases and J by 5 bases, with 16 bases between. DNA for the CDR3: TGTGCCAGTAGTATTCGCCCAGGGCTGAGGAATGAAAAACTGTTTTTT. Protein product: CASSIRPGLRNEKLFF.

The table lists this clonotype with many counts. The chain is built from TRBV25-1 and TRBJ2-5; 9 positions match TRBD1. V shed 0 bases and J 5 bases; nucleotides not matched to a gene: 7. Germline V CDR1 and CDR2: MGHDK, SYGVNS. The CDR3 runs 16 residues. The CDR3 bases are TGTGCCAGCAGTGAATATACGGGACAGGGTAGGGAGACCCAGTACTTC. Translation: CASSEYTGQGRETQYF.

Of note for this clonotype: In this CDR3 the conserved last residue, phenylalanine or tryptophan, is missing, so a read error is likely. The genes are TRBV10-3 and TRBJ2-7; TRBD1 is a possible D gene (6 bases). Germline assignment: CDR1 ENHRY and CDR2 SYGVKD. V dropped 4 bases and J dropped 2 bases, with 12 bases sitting between them. The CDR3 is 14 residues long. CDR3 sequence reads: CAISGDRIAYEQYL. DNA of the CDR3: TGTGCCATCAGTGGAGACAGGATAGCCTACGAGCAGTACCTC.

V gene TRBV28 combines with J gene TRBJ1-5; D is unresolved. Deletions cut 7 bases from V and 8 bases from J, with 12 bases between. Germline V gene lookup returns CDR1 MDHEN and CDR2 SYDVKM. The CDR3 runs to 12 residues. The CDR3: CASKTRPKPQHF. Written as DNA, the CDR3 is TGTGCCAGCAAGACCCGACCGAAGCCCCAGCATTTT.

This clonotype was seen many times. The rearrangement uses TRBV9 and TRBJ1-2; D may be TRBD1 (6 bases). Trimming stripped 6 bases from V and 6 bases from J, with 24 bases between. The CDR3 is 16 residues long. In germline, CDR1 is SGDLS, CDR2 YYNGEE. The CDR3 protein is CASTRWGGVGGDGYTF. The CDR3 DNA follows: TGTGCCAGCACACGGTGGGGGGGCGTTGGTGGAGATGGCTACACCTTC.

The V call is TRBV7-3, the J call TRBJ2-5, with D maybe TRBD1 (7 bases). This CDR3 contains 15 residues. Trimming took off 3 bases at V and 5 bases at J, with 16 bases between the two ends. Germline-derived CDR1 and CDR2 are SGHTA and FQGTGA. The CDR3 sequence is CASSFMATGRETQYF. CDR3 nucleotide sequence: TGTGCCAGCAGCTTTATGGCGACAGGGAGGGAGACCCAGTACTTC.

The V gene is TRBV10-3, the J gene TRBJ2-3; TRBD1 might be the D (5 bases). CDR3 length equals 13 residues. V was shortened by 10 bases and J by 4 bases, with 15 bases between the two germline ends. Germline V gene sequence: CDR1 ENHRY, CDR2 SYGVKD. Written as DNA, the CDR3 is TGTGCCACCCGGACATCATCTTCAGATACGCAGTATTTT. Translating gives CATRTSSSDTQYF.

The chain couples TRBV6-5 to TRBJ2-2, with 8 bases aligning to TRBD2. This CDR3 comprises 15 residues. Trimming removed 8 bases from V and 6 bases from J; junction bases left unmatched: 11. Germline CDR1 MNHEY, CDR2 SVGAGI. For the CDR3, the DNA is TGTGCCAGCCTCCCGGGAGGGTCTTGGTCCGGGGAGCTGTTTTTT. As protein: CASLPGGSWSGELFF.

This clonotype occurred many times. The chain joins TRBV14 to TRBJ1-4; D is possibly TRBD1 (5 bases). CDR1 is SGHDN, CDR2 FVKESK, per germline. Trimming cost V 1 base and J 0 bases, with 21 bases left between them. The CDR3 length is 20 residues. CDR3 loop: CASSQVGREREVATNEKLFF. The CDR3 nucleotides read TGTGCCAGCAGCCAAGTCGGCAGGGAAAGGGAAGTTGCAACTAATGAAAAACTGTTTTTT.

There are many counts of this clonotype. J is TRBJ1-1 and V is TRBV20-1; D perhaps matches TRBD1 (5 bases). The CDR3 has 15 residues. With 0 bases removed from V and 3 bases from J, the gap between germline ends came to 14 bases. Germline CDR1 reads DFQATT; CDR2 reads SNEGSKA (reference sequence). The CDR3 DNA sequence: TGCAGTGCTAGAGATTGGGGCAGGGTGGACACTGAAGCTTTCTTT. Residues: CSARDWGRVDTEAFF.

The chain links TRBV7-2 to TRBJ1-2, with a possible D match to TRBD1 (6 bases). Trimming removed 6 bases at V and 8 bases at J, with 19 bases between. The germline V gene has CDR1 SGHTA and CDR2 FQGNSA. This CDR3 is 14 amino acids long. The CDR3 DNA reads TGTGCCAGCAGACCTGGGGGGGGGGCTGGCGGCTACACCTTC. Its protein is CASRPGGGAGGYTF.

This clonotype came up many times. The chain combines TRBV10-1 with TRBJ2-2, with 12 bases identical to TRBD2. With V trimmed by 3 bases and J by 3 bases, 5 bases remained unmatched. Germline V CDR1 and CDR2: WNHNN, SYGVQD (reference sequence). The CDR3 extends over 17 amino acids. CDR3 bases: TGCGCCAGCAGTGAACTAGCGGGGGGTTTGGACACCGGGGAGCTGTTTTTT. It yields the protein CASSELAGGLDTGELFF.

This chain links TRBV20-1 with TRBJ2-7; D unclear. The CDR3 totals 14 residues. CDR1 DFQATT and CDR2 SNEGSKA come from the germline V gene (reference sequence). V dropped 0 bases and J dropped 1 base, with 10 bases sitting between them. The CDR3 sequence is CSARDIEQSYEQYF. CDR3 DNA: TGCAGTGCTAGAGATATTGAACAGTCCTACGAGCAGTACTTC.

This clonotype was seen many times. The rearrangement uses TRBV4-1 and TRBJ1-4; D possibly corresponds to TRBD1 (6 bases). The CDR3 sequence is 15 residues long. V was trimmed by 1 base and J by 8 bases, leaving 14 bases between them. Germline loops: CDR1 MGHRA, CDR2 YSYEKL. CDR3 loop: CASSQGPGGREKLFF. The CDR3 DNA reads TGCGCCAGCAGCCAAGGCCCCGGGGGCAGGGAAAAACTGTTTTTT.

This clonotype was recorded a few times. The chain has TRBV7-2 and TRBJ2-2, with D maybe TRBD1 (5 bases). V dropped 6 bases and J dropped 1 base, with 12 bases sitting between them. The germline V gene has CDR1 SGHTA and CDR2 FQGNSA. The length of the CDR3 is 15 residues. CDR3 DNA: TGTGCCAGCAGAGTTGGACAAGGGAACACCGGGGAGCTGTTTTTT. Translating gives CASRVGQGNTGELFF. Variable domain in full (rest from reference TRBV7-2 and TRBJ2-2): GAGVSQSPSNKVTEKGKDVELRCDPISGHTALYWYRQSLGQGLEFLIYFQGNSAPDKSGLPSDRFSAERTGGSVSTLTIQRTQQEDSAVYLCASRVGQGNTGELFFGEGSRLTVL.

This clonotype was seen repeatedly, ten times or more. J is TRBJ2-6 and V is TRBV7-9, with unresolved D. The germline gives CDR1 SEHNR, CDR2 FQNEAQ (reference sequence). The V end was cut by 6 bases, the J end by 0 bases, with 9 bases between. The CDR3 has 15 amino acids. CDR3 coding DNA: TGTGCCAGCAGACCCTATAGCTCTGGGGCCAACGTCCTGACTTTC. Translated: CASRPYSSGANVLTF.

This clonotype was seen a few times. This chain links TRBV19 with TRBJ1-2, with a possible D match to TRBD1 (5 bases). CDR1 is LNHDA and CDR2 is SQIVND in the germline V gene (reference sequence). CDR3 length: 19 residues. The V end lost 5 bases, the J end lost 3 bases, and 28 bases lay between the germline ends. The CDR3 spells CASSQYFRDRNTMDYGYTF. CDR3 nucleotides: TGTGCCAGTAGTCAATACTTCCGGGACCGTAATACCATGGACTATGGCTACACCTTC.

This rearrangement joins TRBV10-2 to TRBJ2-7; TRBD2 might be the D (5 bases). Trimming took off 4 bases at V and 2 bases at J, with 15 bases between the two ends. The CDR3 has 15 residues. Germline lookup yields CDR1 WSHSY and CDR2 SAAADI. CDR3 nucleotides: TGCGCCAGCAGTGCCATCATTACCGGGACCTACGAGCAGTACTTC. Translating gives CASSAIITGTYEQYF.

Ten or more counts support this clonotype. The chain has TRBV10-3 and TRBJ1-1, with D hard to call. CDR3 length: 13 amino acids. Germline CDR1 reads ENHRY; CDR2 reads SYGVKD. With 3 bases removed from V and 1 base from J, the gap between germline ends came to 6 bases. The CDR3 loop reads CAISDDENTEAFF. For the CDR3, the DNA is TGTGCCATCAGTGATGACGAGAACACTGAAGCTTTCTTT.

The chain recombines TRBV7-9 with TRBJ2-7; the match to TRBD2 covers 7 bases. From germline, CDR1 is SEHNR and CDR2 FQNEAQ (reference sequence). The CDR3 is 16 residues long. V shed 1 base and J 2 bases; nucleotides not matched to a gene: 8. DNA for the CDR3: TGTGCCAGCAGCTTAGAGAGGGTGGGAGGGACCTACGAGCAGTACTTC. It encodes CASSLERVGGTYEQYF.

This clonotype was counted only a few times. V and J are TRBV20-1 and TRBJ1-2; D gene ambiguous. The germline V gene has CDR1 DFQATT and CDR2 SNEGSKA (reference sequence). V was cut by 2 bases and J by 13 bases, with 14 bases left in between. The CDR3 covers 11 residues. CDR3 sequence (DNA): TGCAGTGCTAGATTCGAGGCCCGGAGCACCTTC. Translated: CSARFEARSTF.

This clonotype was observed a handful of times. The chain is built from TRBV28 and TRBJ1-2; 10 nucleotides agree with TRBD1. The CDR3 length is 14 residues. The junction had 6 bases not matched to a gene; V was cut back by 5 bases and J by 6 bases. The V gene's germline CDR1 is MDHEN and CDR2 SYDVKM. The CDR3 DNA is TGTGCCAGCAGTCCACCGACAGGGGGCCATGGCTACACCTTC. Translated, it gives CASSPPTGGHGYTF.

This clonotype was detected many times. The CDR3 DNA follows: TGTGCCAGTAGTGCGGGACAAACGAACGAGCAGTACTTC. It encodes CASSAGQTNEQYF. This chain connects TRBV19 to TRBJ2-7, with D perhaps given as TRBD1 or TRBD2 (6 bases each). The CDR3 is made up of 13 amino acids. Trimming removed 5 bases from V and 5 bases from J, with 13 bases in between. CDR1 LNHDA and CDR2 SQIVND come from the germline V gene (reference sequence).

As regards this clonotype: This sequence may be a read error, since a much larger clone differs from it by one base. The chain uses TRBV20-1 and TRBJ1-5; 7 bases line up with TRBD1. V lost 7 bases to trimming and J lost 3 bases; unmatched junction nucleotides: 6. Per the germline V gene, CDR1 is DFQATT and CDR2 is SNEGSKA (reference sequence). The CDR3 runs to 13 residues. The CDR3 is CSVRGHVNQPQHF. The CDR3 nucleotides are TGCAGTGTTAGGGGGCACGTCAATCAGCCCCAGCATTTT.

Comment on this clonotype: A much more abundant neighbour one base away suggests this may be a read error. The chain uses TRBV7-9 and TRBJ1-6; D perhaps matches TRBD1 (5 bases). The CDR3 consists of 16 residues. CDR1 and CDR2 from the germline V gene are SEHNR and FQNEAQ (reference sequence). CDR3 nucleotides: TGTGCCAGCAGGGGGGTCGGGGCCCTAATTAATTCATCCCTCCACTTT. As protein: CASRGVGALINSSLHF.

The rearrangement links TRBV4-3 to TRBJ1-3; tentatively, D is TRBD1 (5 bases). Germline assignment: CDR1 LGHNA and CDR2 YSLEER. The CDR3 has 15 residues. Trimming left V 0 bases short and J 3 bases short, with 9 bases between. In nucleotides, the CDR3 is TGCGCCAGCAGCCAAGATTGGGGGGTTGGAAACACCATATATTTT. Amino acids: CASSQDWGVGNTIYF.

The V call is TRBV25-1, the J call TRBJ2-5, with TRBD2 matching over 14 bases. V trimming: 5 bases; J trimming: 7 bases; junction bases outside the gene matches: 9. Germline V gene sequence: CDR1 MGHDK, CDR2 SYGVNS. The CDR3 extends over 16 amino acids. The CDR3 sequence is CASSPGLAGAGGTQYF. CDR3 sequence (DNA): TGTGCCAGCAGTCCGGGACTAGCGGGAGCCGGTGGGACCCAGTACTTC.